The clone carrying this TCR beta chain was seen a few times. Antigen: not known. This sample stems from a study of shared clonotypes between healthy human individuals. Looking at the study overall: Used for every donor were three CD4 naive, three CD4 memory, two CD8 naive and one CD8 memory plate.

Broader study findings: Against clonotypes common to all four donors, non-shared ones had lower generation probabilities.

The authors loaded 150 to 250 ng DNA, approximately 30,000 T cell genomes, into sorted-subset replicate PCRs. Libraries were prepared by immunoSEQ multiplex PCR; TCRdb keeps only in-frame clonotypes and omits some of them. The sample contains roughly 1,600,000 clones, around 98.5% of which appear only once. Trimming took off 2 bases at V and 3 bases at J, with 14 bases between the two ends. The germline V gene encodes CDR1 ENHRY and CDR2 SYGVKD. The CDR3 consists of 15 residues. Sequencing was performed on naive CD4+ T cells sorted from blood. Subset specified: CD45RA+ positively selected. The receptor comes from a man aged 25 to 40 in good health. This chain links TRBV10-3 with TRBJ2-7; possible D gene TRBD1, 7 bases. In DNA, the CDR3 is TGTGCCATCAGTGAGCTGCGGGGACAGTACTACGAGCAGTACTTC. This codes for CAISELRGQYYEQYF.